In this sample, the clone carrying this T cell receptor beta chain is large. TCRdb called the RT-PCR reads again in MiXCR, with one record for every CDR3 protein. The data contain roughly 30,000 distinct CDR3 sequences, around 6.8% of them singletons. The data were taken from a study of patients and donors after allogeneic stem cell transplantation. The CDR3 is 13 amino acids. V was trimmed by 5 bases and J by 1 base, leaving 8 bases between them. Sequenced: blood, either unsorted or a sorted T cell fraction (not recorded which). This sequence joins TRBV12-3 or TRBV12-4 and TRBJ1-1; D is uncertain. The source of this sequence is a human donor who was either an allogeneic HSCT recipient or a stem cell or donor lymphocyte infusion donor (not recorded which). It is not recorded whose cells these are; they may come from a transplant donor. CDR3 protein: CASSPMGNTEAFF. The DNA of the CDR3 is TGTGCCAGCAGTCCCATGGGGAACACTGAAGCTTTCTTT.